The clone carrying this T cell receptor beta chain appeared many times. The antigen is undetermined. The source of the sample is a study of CD8 T cells in ankylosing spondylitis. Study-wide results and limits: Disease-linked clones, CD8+, were relatively rare in peripheral blood. Earlier reports found some motif variants in synovial fluid and blood in reactive arthritis. Ankylosing spondylitis blood seemed to carry a telltale TCR beta motif made of several highly homologous variants.

TCRdb called the 5' RACE reads again in MiXCR, with one record for every CDR3 protein. Among 180,000 or so distinct CDR3 sequences listed, around 10% were seen once. CDR3 length equals 15 residues. CDR1 is MGHRA, CDR2 YSYEKL, per germline. V dropped 0 bases and J dropped 2 bases, with 8 bases sitting between them. The gene calls are TRBV4-1 and TRBJ2-1; possibly TRBD1 for D (5 bases). Input material: blood, either unsorted or a sorted T cell fraction (not recorded which). The clonotype originates from a male donor with ankylosing spondylitis or in good health (not recorded which). CDR3 sequence (DNA): TGCGCCAGCAGCCAAGAGGGGCTTACCTACAATGAGCAGTTCTTC. Amino acid sequence: CASSQEGLTYNEQFF.